The entry that follows covers one TCR beta chain sequence. This clonotype was recorded many times. Its antigen specificity is not known. Base quality data are lacking; no much larger clone is found one base away. For unsorted PBMC libraries, 2 million PBMCs were used after storage in RNAlater at -80 degrees C until RNA extraction. The multiple sclerosis patients were enrolled in a US clinical protocol that evaluated disease progression with magnetic resonance imaging. Peripheral blood was subjected to Ficoll-Hypaque density gradient centrifugation to isolate PBMCs, which were then cryopreserved in liquid nitrogen. This record comes from a study of neurological immune-mediated disorders (dated by TCRdb to 2018 to 2020). Study-wide context: Of the approximately 34 multiple sclerosis patients, about 30 had relapsing-remitting MS and 3 had secondary progressive MS. The cohort was made up of approximately 65 subjects, consisting of some 15 HAM/TSP patients, 35 or so multiple sclerosis patients and about 20 healthy controls. Peripheral blood TCR-beta repertoires from HTLV-I-associated myelopathy (HAM/TSP) patients, multiple sclerosis patients and healthy controls were compared by UMI-based sequencing. Longitudinal samples, technical triplicates and paired sorted CD4+ and CD8+ T-cell subsets, alongside PBMC samples, were included among the roughly 100 TCR-beta libraries.

General findings and caveats noted by the study authors: No identical CDR3 amino acid sequences were found to be shared among expanded clones across subjects, suggesting that TCR-beta repertoires were private in all groups. No clinical or MRI features were associated with the MS cluster, and the authors said that larger cohorts are needed. In phylogenetic analysis, the repertoires of 18 of 34 MS patients grouped into a cluster of related CDR3 sequences, which suggests a possible signature at the repertoire level. TCR clonal expansion was highest in HAM/TSP patients and lowest in MS patients, with MS patients falling below even healthy controls.

cDNA was synthesized by template-switch 5'RACE using a primer with a 10-nucleotide random unique molecular identifier that tagged each TCR transcript. Every sequencing run covered 15-18 subjects and yielded more than 170 million TCR-beta sequences. The RNeasy kit was used for extraction of total RNA. The KAPA Real-time Library Amplification kit was used to amplify TCR-beta VDJ regions with primers for the TCR constant region and the 5'RACE anchor. Sample indexes and Illumina adaptors were added in a first PCR, and a second PCR then increased library yield. After Ampure bead purification, the TCR product of roughly 650 bp was size-selected on a 2% E-gel SizeSelection system. Before pooling, libraries had their quality checked on a Bioanalyzer, their concentration measured with Qubit, and their quantity determined with the Kapa Library Quantification kit. Libraries were sequenced paired-end 2 x 150 bp on an Illumina HiSeq 2500. To increase sequence diversity, roughly 25-31% phiX was spiked into each library pool. Per the original workflow: Quality-filtered reads were processed with the UMI-based MiGEC pipeline, and over 85% of raw TCR sequences were removed by the MiGEC pipeline during error correction. VDJ genes were aligned to IMGT germline references, and each clonotype was defined by a unique CDR3 amino acid sequence together with V-J genes. Clonal expansion, Shannon diversity and CDR3 relatedness (CalcPairwiseDistances, ClusterSamples) were evaluated with VDJtools, and phylogenetic trees were built with CLCbio workbench. Expanded clones were defined as having at least 8 unique UMIs, based on coefficient-of-variation modelling across technical triplicates. Using fastp trimming at Q25 and MiXCR clonotype assembly, TCRdb reanalyzed the public sequencing data and kept in-frame beta chains. Rows matching on CDR3 protein sequence are summarized as one entry with the most common DNA and genes. None of the V and J calls come from the authors' own analysis; TCRdb made them. Counted in this sample were more than 35,000 distinct CDR3 sequences; around 2.9% of them appeared once. The ten largest clones capture roughly 15% of the sample.

The CDR3, cysteine through phenylalanine, is 13 amino acids long. The CDR3 DNA has 39 bases and is translated from base 1. Looking up the germline V gene yields CDR1 SGHRS and CDR2 YFSETQ. The germline ends are 12 bases apart after V is trimmed by 3 bases and J by 6 bases. The V gene is TRBV5-1 and the J gene is TRBJ1-2; the D region possibly corresponds to TRBD1 (6 bases align). The receptor was isolated from a woman aged 45-59 years with multiple sclerosis. Specimen: PBMCs. The DNA sequence is given as TGCGCCAGCAGCTCGCAGGGGAAGGATGGCTACACCTTC. This translates into CASSSQGKDGYTF.